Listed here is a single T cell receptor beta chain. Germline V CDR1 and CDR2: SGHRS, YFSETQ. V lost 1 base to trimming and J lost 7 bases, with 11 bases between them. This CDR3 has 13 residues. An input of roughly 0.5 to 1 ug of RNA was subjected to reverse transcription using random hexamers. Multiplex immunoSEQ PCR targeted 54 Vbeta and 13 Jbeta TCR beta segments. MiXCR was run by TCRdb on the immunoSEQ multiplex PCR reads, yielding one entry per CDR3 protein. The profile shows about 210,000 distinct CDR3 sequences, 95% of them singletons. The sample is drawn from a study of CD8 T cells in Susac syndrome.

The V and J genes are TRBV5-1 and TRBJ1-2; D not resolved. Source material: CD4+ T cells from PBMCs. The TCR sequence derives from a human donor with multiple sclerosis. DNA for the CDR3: TGCGCCAGCAGCTTGCTGGGCTCAGGTGGCTACACCTTC. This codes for CASSLLGSGGYTF. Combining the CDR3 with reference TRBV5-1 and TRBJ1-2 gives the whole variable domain KAGVTQTPRYLIKTRGQQVTLSCSPISGHRSVSWYQQTPGQGLQFLFEYFSETQRNKGNFPGRFSGRQFSNSRSEMNVSTLELGDSALYLCASSLLGSGGYTFGSGTRLTVV.